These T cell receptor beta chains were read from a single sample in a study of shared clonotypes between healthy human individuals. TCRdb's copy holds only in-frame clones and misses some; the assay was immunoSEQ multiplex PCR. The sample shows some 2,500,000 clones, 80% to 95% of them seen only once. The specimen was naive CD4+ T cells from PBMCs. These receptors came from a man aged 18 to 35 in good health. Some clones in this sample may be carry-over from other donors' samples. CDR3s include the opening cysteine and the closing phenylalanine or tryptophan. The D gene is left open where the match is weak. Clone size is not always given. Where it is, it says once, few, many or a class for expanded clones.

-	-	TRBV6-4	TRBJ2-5	TGTGCCAGCAGTGACCCTGTCCAACCGGGGACCCAGTACTTC	CASSDPVQPGTQYF
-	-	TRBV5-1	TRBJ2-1	TGCGCCAGCAGCGGGGGTTGGAGCGAGCAGTTCTTC	CASSGGWSEQFF
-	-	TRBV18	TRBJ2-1	TGTGCCAGCTCGAGTGATGAGCAGTTCTTC	CASSSDEQFF
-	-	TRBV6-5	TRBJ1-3	TGTGCCAGCAGTTACGACGGTAGCAGGAACACCATATATTTT	CASSYDGSRNTIYF
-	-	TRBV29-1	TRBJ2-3	TGCAGCGTTGATTCGGGCCCGGACCCAGATACGCAGTATTTT	CSVDSGPDPDTQYF
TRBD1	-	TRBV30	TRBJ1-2	TGTGCCTGGAGTAAACAGGGGTTGAGCTACACCTTC	CAWSKQGLSYTF
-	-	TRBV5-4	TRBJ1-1	TGTGCCAGCAGCTGGGGCCCCGGGAACACTGAAGCTTTCTTT	CASSWGPGNTEAFF
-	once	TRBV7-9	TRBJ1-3	TGTGCCAGCAGCCCGGGTGCGGGGCAGGGAAACACCATATATTTT	CASSPGAGQGNTIYF
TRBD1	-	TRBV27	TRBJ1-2	TGTGCCAGCAGTTCCCCGGACAGGCTTGATGGCTACACCTTC	CASSSPDRLDGYTF
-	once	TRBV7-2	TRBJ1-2	TGTGCCAGCAGCCTACCTGGACAGTCCCAGAGGAATGGCTACACCTTC	CASSLPGQSQRNGYTF
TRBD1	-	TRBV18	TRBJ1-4	TGTGCCAGCTCACCAGGGACAGGGTATGAAAAACTGTTTTTT	CASSPGTGYEKLFF
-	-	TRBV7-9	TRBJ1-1	TGTGCCAGCAGCTTCCTGCGGGAGGGCCTGAACACTGAAGCTTTCTTT	CASSFLREGLNTEAFF
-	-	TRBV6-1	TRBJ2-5	TGTGCCAGCAGTGAAGGGGTGCTGCAAGAGACCCAGTACTTC	CASSEGVLQETQYF
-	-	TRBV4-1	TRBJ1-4	TGCGCCAGCAGCCAAGATCTTGGTCGTAATGAAAAACTGTTTTTT	CASSQDLGRNEKLFF
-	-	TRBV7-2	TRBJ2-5	TGTGCCAGCAGCTCCAGGGGCCAGACCCAGTACTTC	CASSSRGQTQYF
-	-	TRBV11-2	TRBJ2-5	TGTGCCAGCAGCTTGTCTAGCCGAGAGACCCAGTACTTC	CASSLSSRETQYF
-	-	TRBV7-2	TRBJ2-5	TGTGCCAGCAGCCCGAGGAGGGAGACCCAGTACTTC	CASSPRRETQYF
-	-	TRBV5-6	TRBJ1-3	TGTGCCAGCCAGCAAACACACTCTGGAAACACCATATATTTT	CASQQTHSGNTIYF
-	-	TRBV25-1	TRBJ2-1	TGTGCCAGCAGTGAGGGGATTACATACTCCAATGAGCAGTTCTTC	CASSEGITYSNEQFF
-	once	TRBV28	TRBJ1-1	TGTGCCAGCAGCCGAAACGGGGCGCGCACTGAAGCTTTCTTT	CASSRNGARTEAFF
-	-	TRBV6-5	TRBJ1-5	TGTGCCAGCAGTTACTCCAGGGAAATCAATCAGCCCCAGCATTTT	CASSYSREINQPQHF
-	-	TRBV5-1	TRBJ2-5	TGCGCCAGCAGCTCGGGGGCTATGGAGACCCAGTACTTC	CASSSGAMETQYF
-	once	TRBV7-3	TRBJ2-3	TGTGCCAGCAGCTTAACGGGCGGCACTAGCACAGATACGCAGTATTTT	CASSLTGGTSTDTQYF
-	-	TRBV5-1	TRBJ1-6	TGCGCCAGCAGCTTGGAGGCAGGGAGTAATTCACCCCTCCACTTT	CASSLEAGSNSPLHF
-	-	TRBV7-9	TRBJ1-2	TGTGCCAGCACCGACGGAGGGTATGGCTACACCTTC	CASTDGGYGYTF
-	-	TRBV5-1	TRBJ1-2	TGCGCCAGCAGCTTGGAGGGCAGGGGCGGGCCTGGCTACACCTTC	CASSLEGRGGPGYTF
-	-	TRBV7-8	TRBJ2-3	TGTGCCAGCAGCTCCCAAACAGGGTTGGCGGATACGCAGTATTTT	CASSSQTGLADTQYF
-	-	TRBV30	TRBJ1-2	TGTGCCTGGACAAAACGGAGGGCGACGGACTATGGCTACACCTTC	CAWTKRRATDYGYTF
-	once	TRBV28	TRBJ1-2	TGTGCCAGCAGCCTAGGGGGTGTGACCTATGGCTACACCTTC	CASSLGGVTYGYTF
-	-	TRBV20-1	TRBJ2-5	TGCAGTGCTGATCAAGAGACCCAGTACTTC	CSADQETQYF
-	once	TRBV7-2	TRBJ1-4	TGTGCCAGCAGCTTGCTAGGGGAGGGTGAAAAACTGTTTTTT	CASSLLGEGEKLFF
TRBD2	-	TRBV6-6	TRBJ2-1	TGTGCCAGCAGTCCCGGGACTAGCGGGAAAGGTGAGCAGTTCTTC	CASSPGTSGKGEQFF
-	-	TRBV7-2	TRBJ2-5	TGTGCCAGCAGCGGGCAAGAGACCCAGTACTTC	CASSGQETQYF
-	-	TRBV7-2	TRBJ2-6	TGTGCCAGCAGCAAGGACGGCGGTCGGAGCGTCCTGACTTTC	CASSKDGGRSVLTF
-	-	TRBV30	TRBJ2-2	TGTGCCTGGACCCGGACAGCGAACACCGGGGAGCTGTTTTTT	CAWTRTANTGELFF
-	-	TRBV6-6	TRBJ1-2	TGTGCCACTGTCCCATCGGTGGGGAACTATGGCTACACCTTC	CATVPSVGNYGYTF
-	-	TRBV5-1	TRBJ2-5	TGCGCCAGCAGCAACAGAGGGGGAGCAGAGACCCAGTACTTC	CASSNRGGAETQYF